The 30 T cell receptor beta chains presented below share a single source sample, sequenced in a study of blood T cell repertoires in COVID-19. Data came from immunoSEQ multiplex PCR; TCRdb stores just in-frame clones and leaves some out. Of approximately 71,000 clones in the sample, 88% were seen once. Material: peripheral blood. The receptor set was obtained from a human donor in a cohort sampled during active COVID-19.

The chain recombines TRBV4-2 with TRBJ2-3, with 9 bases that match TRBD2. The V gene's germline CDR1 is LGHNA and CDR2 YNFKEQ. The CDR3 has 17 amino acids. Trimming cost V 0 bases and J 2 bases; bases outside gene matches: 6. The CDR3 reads CASSQDPLAGNTDTQYF. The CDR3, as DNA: TGTGCCAGCAGCCAAGATCCCCTAGCGGGAAACACAGATACGCAGTATTTT.

The CDR3 loop is CASSLLGTGGTGELFF. DNA for the CDR3: TGTGCCAGCAGTTTACTAGGGACAGGGGGCACCGGGGAGCTGTTTTTT. The rearrangement links TRBV28 to TRBJ2-2; 11 bases are shared with TRBD1. Trimming at V came to 2 bases and at J to 4 bases, leaving 3 bases not matched to a gene. This CDR3 region has 16 residues. Germline assignment: CDR1 MDHEN and CDR2 SYDVKM.

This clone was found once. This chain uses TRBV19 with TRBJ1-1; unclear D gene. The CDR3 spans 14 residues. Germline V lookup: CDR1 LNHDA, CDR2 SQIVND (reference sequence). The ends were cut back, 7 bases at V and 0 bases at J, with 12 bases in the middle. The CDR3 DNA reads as TGTGCCAGTACCCCGGTAGTTTTGAACACTGAAGCTTTCTTT. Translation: CASTPVVLNTEAFF.

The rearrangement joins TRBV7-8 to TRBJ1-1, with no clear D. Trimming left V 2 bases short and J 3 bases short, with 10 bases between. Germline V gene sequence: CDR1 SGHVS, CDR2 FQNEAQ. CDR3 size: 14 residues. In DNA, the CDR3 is TGTGCCAGCAGCTTAAGAGTCTTGTACACTGAAGCTTTCTTT. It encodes CASSLRVLYTEAFF.

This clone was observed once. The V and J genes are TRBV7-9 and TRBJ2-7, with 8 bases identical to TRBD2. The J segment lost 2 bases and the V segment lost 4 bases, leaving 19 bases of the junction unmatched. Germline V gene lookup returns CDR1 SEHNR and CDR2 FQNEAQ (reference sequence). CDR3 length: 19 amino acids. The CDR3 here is CASSSPPGAGGFIAYEQYF. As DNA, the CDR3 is TGTGCCAGCAGCTCCCCCCCCGGGGCGGGAGGCTTCATAGCCTACGAGCAGTACTTC.

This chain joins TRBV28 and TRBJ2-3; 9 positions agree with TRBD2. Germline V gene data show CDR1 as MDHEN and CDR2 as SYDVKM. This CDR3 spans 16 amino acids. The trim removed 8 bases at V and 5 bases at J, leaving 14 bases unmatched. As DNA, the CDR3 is TGTGCCAGCTACTCCGGGAGCGGGAGGTTCGGAGATACGCAGTATTTT. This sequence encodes CASYSGSGRFGDTQYF.

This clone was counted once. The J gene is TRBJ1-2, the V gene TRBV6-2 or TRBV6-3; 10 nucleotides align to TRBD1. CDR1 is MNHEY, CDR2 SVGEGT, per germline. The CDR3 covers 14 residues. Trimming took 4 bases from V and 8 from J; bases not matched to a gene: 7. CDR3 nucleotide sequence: TGTGCCAGCAGTTCGACAGGGGGCTCTTTAGGCTACACCTTC. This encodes CASSSTGGSLGYTF.

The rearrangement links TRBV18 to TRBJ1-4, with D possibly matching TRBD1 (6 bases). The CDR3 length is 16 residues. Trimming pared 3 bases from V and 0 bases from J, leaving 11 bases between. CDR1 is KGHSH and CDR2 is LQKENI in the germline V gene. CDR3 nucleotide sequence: TGTGCCAGCTCACCGGACAGTTCTGCAACTAATGAAAAACTGTTTTTT. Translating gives CASSPDSSATNEKLFF. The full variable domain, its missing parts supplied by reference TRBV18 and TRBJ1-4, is NAGVMQNPRHLVRRRGQEARLRCSPMKGHSHVYWYRQLPEEGLKFMVYLQKENIIDESGMPKERFSAEFPKEGPSILRIQQVVRGDSAAYFCASSPDSSATNEKLFFGSGTQLSVL.

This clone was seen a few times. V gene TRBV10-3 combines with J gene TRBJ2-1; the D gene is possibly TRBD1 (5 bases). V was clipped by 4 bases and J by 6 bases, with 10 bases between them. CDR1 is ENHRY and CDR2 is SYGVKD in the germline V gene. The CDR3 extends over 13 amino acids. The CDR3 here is CAISVDSPNEQFF. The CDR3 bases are TGTGCCATCAGTGTAGACAGTCCCAATGAGCAGTTCTTC.

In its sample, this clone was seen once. CDR3 nucleotides: TGTGCCATCAGTGAGGCAAAGACAGGGTATGCAGATACGCAGTATTTT. Its translation is CAISEAKTGYADTQYF. The rearrangement links TRBV10-3 to TRBJ2-3, with TRBD1 matching over 7 bases. The CDR3 totals 16 residues. The V segment lost 2 bases and the J segment 4 bases; nucleotides outside the gene matches: 9. Germline V gene data show CDR1 as ENHRY and CDR2 as SYGVKD.

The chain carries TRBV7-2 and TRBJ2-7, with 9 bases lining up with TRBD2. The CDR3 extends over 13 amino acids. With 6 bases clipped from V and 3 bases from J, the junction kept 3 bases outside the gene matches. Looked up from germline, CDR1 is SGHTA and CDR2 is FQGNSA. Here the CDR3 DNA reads TGTGCCAGCAGACCAGCGGGGGGCTACGAGCAGTACTTC. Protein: CASRPAGGYEQYF.

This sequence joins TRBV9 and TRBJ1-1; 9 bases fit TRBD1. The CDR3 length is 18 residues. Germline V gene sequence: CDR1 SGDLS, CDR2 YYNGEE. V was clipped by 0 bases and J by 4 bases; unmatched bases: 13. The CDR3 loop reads CASSVDSGGQGAGTEAFF. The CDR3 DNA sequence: TGTGCCAGCAGCGTAGATTCGGGGGGACAGGGAGCGGGCACTGAAGCTTTCTTT.

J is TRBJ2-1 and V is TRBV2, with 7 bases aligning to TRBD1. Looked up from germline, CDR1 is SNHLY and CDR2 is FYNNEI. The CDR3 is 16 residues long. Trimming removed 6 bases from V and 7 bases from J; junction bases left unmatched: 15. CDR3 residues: CASRRTGGNGNNEQFF. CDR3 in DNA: TGTGCCAGCAGGCGGACAGGTGGCAATGGCAATAATGAGCAGTTCTTC.

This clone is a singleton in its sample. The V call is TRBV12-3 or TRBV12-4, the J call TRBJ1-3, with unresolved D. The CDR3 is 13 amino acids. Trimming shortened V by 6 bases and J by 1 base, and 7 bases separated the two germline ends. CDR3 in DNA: TGTGCCAGCAGCCCTGAGTCTGGAAACACCATATATTTT. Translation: CASSPESGNTIYF.

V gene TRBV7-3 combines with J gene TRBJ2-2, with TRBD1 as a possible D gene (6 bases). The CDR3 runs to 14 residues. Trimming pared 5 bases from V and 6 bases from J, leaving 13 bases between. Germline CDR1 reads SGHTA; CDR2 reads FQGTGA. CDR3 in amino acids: CASSPDRSAGELFF. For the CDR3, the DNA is TGTGCCAGCAGCCCCGACAGGAGCGCCGGGGAGCTGTTTTTT.

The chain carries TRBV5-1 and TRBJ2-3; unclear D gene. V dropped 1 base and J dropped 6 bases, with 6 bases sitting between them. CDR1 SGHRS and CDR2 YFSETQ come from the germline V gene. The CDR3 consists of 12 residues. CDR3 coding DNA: TGCGCCAGCAGCTTGTCGTCGGATACGCAGTATTTT. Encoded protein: CASSLSSDTQYF.

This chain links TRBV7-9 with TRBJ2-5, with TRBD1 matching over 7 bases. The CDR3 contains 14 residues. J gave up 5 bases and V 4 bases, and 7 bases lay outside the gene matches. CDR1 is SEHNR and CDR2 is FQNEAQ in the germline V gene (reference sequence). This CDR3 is CASSSSDRVETQYF. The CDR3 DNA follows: TGTGCCAGCAGCTCCTCCGACAGGGTTGAGACCCAGTACTTC.

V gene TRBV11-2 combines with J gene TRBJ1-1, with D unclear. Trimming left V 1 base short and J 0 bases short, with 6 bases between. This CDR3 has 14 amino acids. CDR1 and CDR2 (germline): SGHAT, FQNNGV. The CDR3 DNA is TGTGCCAGCAGCTTAGTGGCAGTGAACACTGAAGCTTTCTTT. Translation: CASSLVAVNTEAFF.

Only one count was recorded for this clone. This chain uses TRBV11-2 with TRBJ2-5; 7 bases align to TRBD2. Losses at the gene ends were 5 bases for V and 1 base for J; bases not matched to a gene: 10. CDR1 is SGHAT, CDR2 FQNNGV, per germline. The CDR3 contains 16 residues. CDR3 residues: CASSPGRAGPQETQYF. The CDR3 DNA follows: TGTGCCAGCAGCCCGGGGAGAGCGGGGCCCCAAGAGACCCAGTACTTC.

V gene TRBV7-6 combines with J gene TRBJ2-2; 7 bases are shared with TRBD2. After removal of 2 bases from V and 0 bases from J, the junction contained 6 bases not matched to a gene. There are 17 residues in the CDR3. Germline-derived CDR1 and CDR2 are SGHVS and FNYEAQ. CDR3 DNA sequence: TGTGCCAGCAGCTTACTATCGGCGGGGGCGAACACCGGGGAGCTGTTTTTT. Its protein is CASSLLSAGANTGELFF. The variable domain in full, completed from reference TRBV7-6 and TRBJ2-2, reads GAGVSQSPRYKVTKRGQDVALRCDPISGHVSLYWYRQALGQGPEFLTYFNYEAQQDKSGLPNDRFSAERPEGSISTLTIQRTEQRDSAMYRCASSLLSAGANTGELFFGEGSRLTVL.

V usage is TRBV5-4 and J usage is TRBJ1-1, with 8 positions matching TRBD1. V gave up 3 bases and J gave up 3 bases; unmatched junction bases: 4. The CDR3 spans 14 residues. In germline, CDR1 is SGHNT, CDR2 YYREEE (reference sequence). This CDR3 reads CASSYTGGDTEAFF. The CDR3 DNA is TGTGCCAGCAGCTACACAGGGGGGGACACTGAAGCTTTCTTT.

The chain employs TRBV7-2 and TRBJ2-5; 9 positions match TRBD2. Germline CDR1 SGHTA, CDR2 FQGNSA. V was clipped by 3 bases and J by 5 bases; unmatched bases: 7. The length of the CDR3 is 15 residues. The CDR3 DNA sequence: TGTGCCAGCAGCTTTGGCGGGGGGGGTCGGGAGACCCAGTACTTC. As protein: CASSFGGGGRETQYF.

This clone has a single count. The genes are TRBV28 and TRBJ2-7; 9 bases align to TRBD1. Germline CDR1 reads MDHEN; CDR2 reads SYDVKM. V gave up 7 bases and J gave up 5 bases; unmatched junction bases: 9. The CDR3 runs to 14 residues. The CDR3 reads CASTRTGVLNEQYF. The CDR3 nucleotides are TGTGCCAGCACCCGGACAGGGGTTTTAAACGAGCAGTACTTC.

The CDR3 coding sequence is TGTGCCAGTAAAAAGACAGGGGGCGGGAATGAGCAGTTCTTC. Amino acids: CASKKTGGGNEQFF. The chain joins TRBV19 to TRBJ2-1; 10 nucleotides line up with TRBD1. Per the germline V gene, CDR1 is LNHDA and CDR2 is SQIVND (reference sequence). With V trimmed by 7 bases and J by 7 bases, 7 bases remained unmatched. CDR3 length: 14 amino acids. Filled out from reference TRBV19 and TRBJ2-1, the complete variable domain reads DGGITQSPKYLFRKEGQNVTLSCEQNLNHDAMYWYRQDPGQGLRLIYYSQIVNDFQKGDIAEGYSVSREKKESFPLTVTSAQKNPTAFYLCASKKTGGGNEQFFGPGTRLTVL.

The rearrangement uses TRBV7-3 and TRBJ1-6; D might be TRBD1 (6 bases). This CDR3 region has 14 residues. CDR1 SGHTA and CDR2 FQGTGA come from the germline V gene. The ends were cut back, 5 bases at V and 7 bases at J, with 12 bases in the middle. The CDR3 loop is CASSPTGGNSPLHF. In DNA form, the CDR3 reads TGTGCCAGCAGCCCGACAGGAGGAAATTCACCCCTCCACTTT.

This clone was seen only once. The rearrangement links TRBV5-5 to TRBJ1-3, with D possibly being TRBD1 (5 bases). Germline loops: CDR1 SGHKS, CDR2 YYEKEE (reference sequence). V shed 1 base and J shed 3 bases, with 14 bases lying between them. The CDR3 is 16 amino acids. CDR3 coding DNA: TGTGCCAGCAGCTTGTTTGGGGGAGGAGATGGAAACACCATATATTTT. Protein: CASSLFGGGDGNTIYF.

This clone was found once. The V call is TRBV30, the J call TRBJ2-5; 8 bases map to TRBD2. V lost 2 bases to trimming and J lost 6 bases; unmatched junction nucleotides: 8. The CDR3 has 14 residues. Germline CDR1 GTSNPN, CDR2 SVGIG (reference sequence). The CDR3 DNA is TGTGCCTGGAGTCGCCCGGGGGGGGGTAAGACCCAGTACTTC. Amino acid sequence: CAWSRPGGGKTQYF.

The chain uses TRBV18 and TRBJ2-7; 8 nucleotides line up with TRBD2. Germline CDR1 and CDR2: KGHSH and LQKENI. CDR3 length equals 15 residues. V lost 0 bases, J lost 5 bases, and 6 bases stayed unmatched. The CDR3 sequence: CASSPPSGGIDEQYF. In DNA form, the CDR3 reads TGTGCCAGCTCACCACCCTCGGGGGGGATCGACGAGCAGTACTTC.

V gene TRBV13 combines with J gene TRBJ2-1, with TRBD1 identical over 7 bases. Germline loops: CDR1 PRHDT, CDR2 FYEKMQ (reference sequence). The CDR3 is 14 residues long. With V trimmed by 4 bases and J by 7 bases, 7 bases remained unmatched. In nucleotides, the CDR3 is TGTGCCAGCAGCTCACACAGGGGCGGGAATGAGCAGTTCTTC. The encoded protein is CASSSHRGGNEQFF.

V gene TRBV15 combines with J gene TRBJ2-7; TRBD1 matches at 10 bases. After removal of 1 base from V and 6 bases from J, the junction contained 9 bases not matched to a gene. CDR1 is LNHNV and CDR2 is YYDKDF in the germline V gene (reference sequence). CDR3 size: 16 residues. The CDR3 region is CATSRVPSGQGGEQYF. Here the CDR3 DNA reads TGTGCCACCAGCAGAGTTCCCTCCGGACAGGGGGGCGAGCAGTACTTC.